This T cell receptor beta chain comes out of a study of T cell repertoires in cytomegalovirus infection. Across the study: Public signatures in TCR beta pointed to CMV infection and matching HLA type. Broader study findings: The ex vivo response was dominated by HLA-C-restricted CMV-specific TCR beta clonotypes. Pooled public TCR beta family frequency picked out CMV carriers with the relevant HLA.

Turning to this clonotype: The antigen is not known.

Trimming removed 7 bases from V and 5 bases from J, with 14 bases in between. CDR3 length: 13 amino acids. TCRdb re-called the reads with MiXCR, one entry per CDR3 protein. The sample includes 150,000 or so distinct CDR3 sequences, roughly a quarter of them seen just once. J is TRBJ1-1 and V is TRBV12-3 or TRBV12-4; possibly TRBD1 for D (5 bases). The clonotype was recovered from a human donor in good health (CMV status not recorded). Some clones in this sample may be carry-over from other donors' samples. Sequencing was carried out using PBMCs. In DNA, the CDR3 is TGTGCCAGCACCCCACAGGATCGGACTGAAGCTTTCTTT. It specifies CASTPQDRTEAFF.